The sequence of this T cell receptor beta chain was determined in a study of blood T cell repertoires in COVID-19. Germline CDR1 reads SQVTM; CDR2 reads ANQGSEA. The CDR3 loop spans 19 amino acids. The trim removed 7 bases at V and 5 bases at J, leaving 18 bases unmatched. Original data processing: Estimated nucleated cell counts came from reference gene primer amplification. Sequenced by immunoSEQ multiplex PCR; TCRdb stores in-frame clones only, minus some. For V, J and clone size, that table is used; D and trimming come from the DNA. The sample records fewer than 120,000 clones, over 60% being singletons.

The material sequenced was peripheral blood. V gene TRBV29-1 combines with J gene TRBJ2-2, with TRBD2 identical over 14 bases. The clonotype was recovered from a woman of 80 years or more with active or convalescent COVID-19. Written as DNA, the CDR3 is TGCAGCGACTTCTCAGAGACTAGCGGGAGGGCCGAACCGACCGGGGAGCTGTTTTTT. Its protein is CSDFSETSGRAEPTGELFF.